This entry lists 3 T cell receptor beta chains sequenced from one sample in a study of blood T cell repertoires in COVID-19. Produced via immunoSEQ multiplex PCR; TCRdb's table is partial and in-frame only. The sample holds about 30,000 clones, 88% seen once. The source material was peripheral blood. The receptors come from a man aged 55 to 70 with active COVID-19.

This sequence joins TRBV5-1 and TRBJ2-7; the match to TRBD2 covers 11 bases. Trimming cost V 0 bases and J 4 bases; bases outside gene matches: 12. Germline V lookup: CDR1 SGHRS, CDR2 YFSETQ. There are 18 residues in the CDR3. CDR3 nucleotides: TGCGCCAGCAGCTTGGATCAGGGGGCTAGCGGGAGGCGGTACGAGCAGTACTTC. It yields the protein CASSLDQGASGRRYEQYF.

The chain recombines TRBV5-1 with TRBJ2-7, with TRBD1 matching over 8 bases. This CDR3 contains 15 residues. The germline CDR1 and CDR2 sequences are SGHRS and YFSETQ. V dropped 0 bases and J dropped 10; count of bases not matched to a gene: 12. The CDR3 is CASSLEGQGEFDQYF. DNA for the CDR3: TGCGCCAGCAGCTTGGAAGGACAGGGCGAATTTGATCAGTACTTC.

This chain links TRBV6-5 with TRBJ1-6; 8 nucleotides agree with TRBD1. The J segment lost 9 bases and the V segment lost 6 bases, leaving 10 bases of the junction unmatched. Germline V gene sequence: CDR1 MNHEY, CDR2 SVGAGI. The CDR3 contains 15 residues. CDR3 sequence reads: CASSLGQGVGSPLHF. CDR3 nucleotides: TGTGCCAGCAGCCTAGGACAGGGCGTTGGTTCACCCCTCCACTTT.